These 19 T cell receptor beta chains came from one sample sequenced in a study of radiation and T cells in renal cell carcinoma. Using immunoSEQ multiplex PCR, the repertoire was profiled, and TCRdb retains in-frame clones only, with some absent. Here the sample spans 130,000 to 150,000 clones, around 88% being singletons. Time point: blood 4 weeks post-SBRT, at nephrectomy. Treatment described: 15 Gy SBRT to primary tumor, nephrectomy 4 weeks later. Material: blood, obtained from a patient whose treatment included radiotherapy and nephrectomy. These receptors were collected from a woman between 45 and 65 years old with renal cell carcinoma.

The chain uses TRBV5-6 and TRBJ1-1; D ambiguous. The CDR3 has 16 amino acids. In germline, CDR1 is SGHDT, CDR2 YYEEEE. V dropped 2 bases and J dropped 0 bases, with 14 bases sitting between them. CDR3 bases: TGTGCCAGCAGCTTTACAACAGATACCCTGAACACTGAAGCTTTCTTT. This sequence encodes CASSFTTDTLNTEAFF.

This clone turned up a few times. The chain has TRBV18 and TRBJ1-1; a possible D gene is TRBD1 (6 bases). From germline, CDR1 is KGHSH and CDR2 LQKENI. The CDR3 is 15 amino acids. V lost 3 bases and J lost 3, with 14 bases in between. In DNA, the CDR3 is TGTGCCAGCTCACCGGGGGCGGCCTCAGACACTGAAGCTTTCTTT. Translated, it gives CASSPGAASDTEAFF.

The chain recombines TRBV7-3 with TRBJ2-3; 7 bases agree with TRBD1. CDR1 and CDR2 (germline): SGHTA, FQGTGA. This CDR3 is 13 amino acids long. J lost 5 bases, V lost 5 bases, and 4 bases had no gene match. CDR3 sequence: CASSLGTEDTQYF. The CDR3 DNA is TGTGCCAGCAGCCTAGGGACAGAAGATACGCAGTATTTT.

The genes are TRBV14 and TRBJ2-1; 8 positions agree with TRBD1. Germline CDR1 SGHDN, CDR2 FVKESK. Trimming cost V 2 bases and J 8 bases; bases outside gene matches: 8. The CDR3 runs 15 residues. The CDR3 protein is CASSQIRAGGYEQFF. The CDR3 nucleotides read TGTGCCAGCAGCCAAATTCGAGCAGGGGGCTATGAGCAGTTCTTC.

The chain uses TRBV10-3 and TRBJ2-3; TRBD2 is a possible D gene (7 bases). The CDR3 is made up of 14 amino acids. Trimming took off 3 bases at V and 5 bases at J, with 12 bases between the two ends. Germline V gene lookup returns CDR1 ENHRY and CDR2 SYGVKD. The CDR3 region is CAISEGGAVDTQYF. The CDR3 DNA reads TGTGCCATCAGTGAAGGGGGGGCAGTAGATACGCAGTATTTT.

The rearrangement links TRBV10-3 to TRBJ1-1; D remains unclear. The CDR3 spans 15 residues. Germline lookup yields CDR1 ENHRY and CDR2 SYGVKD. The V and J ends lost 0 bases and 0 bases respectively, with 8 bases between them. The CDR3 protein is CAISESDRVNTEAFF. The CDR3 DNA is TGTGCCATCAGTGAGTCGGATCGGGTGAACACTGAAGCTTTCTTT.

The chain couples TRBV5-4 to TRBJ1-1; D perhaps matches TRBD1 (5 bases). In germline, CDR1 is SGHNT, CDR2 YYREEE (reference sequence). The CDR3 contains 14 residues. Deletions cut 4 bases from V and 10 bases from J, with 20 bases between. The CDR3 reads CASSQWGEGLVAFF. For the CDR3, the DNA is TGTGCCAGCAGCCAATGGGGGGAGGGATTAGTAGCTTTCTTT.

The DNA for the CDR3 is TGCAGTGCTAGGGGAGAGTACGAGCAGTACTTC. This codes for CSARGEYEQYF. The rearrangement uses TRBV20-1 and TRBJ2-7, with D maybe TRBD2 (5 bases). V was cut by 3 bases and J by 4 bases, with 7 bases left in between. The germline V gene has CDR1 DFQATT and CDR2 SNEGSKA (reference sequence). The CDR3 is made up of 11 amino acids.

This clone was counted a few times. The CDR3 spells CASSLAGGIGNTIYF. The CDR3 DNA follows: TGTGCCAGCAGCTTAGCCGGGGGAATCGGAAACACCATATATTTT. V usage is TRBV7-8 and J usage is TRBJ1-3; possible D gene TRBD1, 5 bases. There are 15 residues in the CDR3. CDR1 is SGHVS, CDR2 FQNEAQ, per germline. The V end was cut by 0 bases, the J end by 4 bases, with 10 bases between.

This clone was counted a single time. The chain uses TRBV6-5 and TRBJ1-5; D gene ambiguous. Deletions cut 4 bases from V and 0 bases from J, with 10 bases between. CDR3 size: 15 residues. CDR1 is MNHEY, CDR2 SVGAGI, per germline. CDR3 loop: CASSWAVNSNQPQHF. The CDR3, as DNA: TGTGCCAGCAGTTGGGCAGTGAATAGCAATCAGCCCCAGCATTTT.

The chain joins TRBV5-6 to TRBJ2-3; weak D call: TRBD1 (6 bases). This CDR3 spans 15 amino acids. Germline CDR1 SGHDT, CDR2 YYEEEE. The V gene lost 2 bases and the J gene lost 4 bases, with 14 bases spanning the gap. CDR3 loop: CASSLTGSRSDTQYF. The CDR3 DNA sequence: TGTGCCAGCAGCTTAACAGGGTCCAGGTCAGATACGCAGTATTTT.

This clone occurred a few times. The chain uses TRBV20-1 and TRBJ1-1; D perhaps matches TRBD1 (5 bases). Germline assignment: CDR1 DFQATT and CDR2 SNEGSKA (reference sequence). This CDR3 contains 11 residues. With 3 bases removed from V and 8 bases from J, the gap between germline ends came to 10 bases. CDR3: CSARARTEAFF. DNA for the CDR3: TGCAGTGCTAGGGCTAGGACAGAAGCTTTCTTT.

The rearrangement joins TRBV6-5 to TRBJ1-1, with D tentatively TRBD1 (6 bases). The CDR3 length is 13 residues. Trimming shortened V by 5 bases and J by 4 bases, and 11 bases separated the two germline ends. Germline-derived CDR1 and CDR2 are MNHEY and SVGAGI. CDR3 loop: CASSTRQATEAFF. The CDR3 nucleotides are TGTGCCAGCAGTACGCGACAGGCCACTGAAGCTTTCTTT.

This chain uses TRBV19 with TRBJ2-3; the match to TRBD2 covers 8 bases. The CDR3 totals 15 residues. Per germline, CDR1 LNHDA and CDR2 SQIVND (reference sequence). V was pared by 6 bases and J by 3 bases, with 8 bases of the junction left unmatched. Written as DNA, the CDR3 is TGTGCCAGTAGCTTAGCGGGGAGATGGACAGATACGCAGTATTTT. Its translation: CASSLAGRWTDTQYF.

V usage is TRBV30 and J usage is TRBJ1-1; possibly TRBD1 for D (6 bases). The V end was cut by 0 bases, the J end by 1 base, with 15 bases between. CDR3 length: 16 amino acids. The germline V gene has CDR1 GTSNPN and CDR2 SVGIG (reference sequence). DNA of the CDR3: TGTGCCTGGAGTGTACGCACGGGCAGGGGGAACACTGAAGCTTTCTTT. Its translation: CAWSVRTGRGNTEAFF.

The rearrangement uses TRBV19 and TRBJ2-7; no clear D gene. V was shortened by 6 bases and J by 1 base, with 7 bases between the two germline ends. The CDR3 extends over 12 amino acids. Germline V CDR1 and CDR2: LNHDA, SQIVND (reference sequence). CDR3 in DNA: TGTGCCAGTAGCGAATCATCCTACGAGCAGTACTTC. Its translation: CASSESSYEQYF.

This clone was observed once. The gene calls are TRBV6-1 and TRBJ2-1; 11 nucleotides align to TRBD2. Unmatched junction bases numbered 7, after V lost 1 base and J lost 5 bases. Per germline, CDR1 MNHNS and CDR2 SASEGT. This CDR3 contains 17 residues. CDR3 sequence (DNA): TGTGCCAGCAGTGAAGGGATAGGGACTAGCGGACACAATGAGCAGTTCTTC. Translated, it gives CASSEGIGTSGHNEQFF.

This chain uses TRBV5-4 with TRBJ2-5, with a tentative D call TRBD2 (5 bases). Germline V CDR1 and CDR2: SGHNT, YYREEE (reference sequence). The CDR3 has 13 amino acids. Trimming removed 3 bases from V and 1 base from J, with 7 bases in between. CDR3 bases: TGTGCCAGCAGCTCGGGGTTCCAAGAGACCCAGTACTTC. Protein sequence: CASSSGFQETQYF.

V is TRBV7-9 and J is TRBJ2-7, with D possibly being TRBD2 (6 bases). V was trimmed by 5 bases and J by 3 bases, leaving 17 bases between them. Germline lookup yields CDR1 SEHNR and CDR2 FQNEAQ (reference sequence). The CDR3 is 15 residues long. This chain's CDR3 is CASSPRGADLYEQYF. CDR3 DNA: TGTGCCAGCAGCCCCCGCGGGGCTGACCTCTACGAGCAGTACTTC.